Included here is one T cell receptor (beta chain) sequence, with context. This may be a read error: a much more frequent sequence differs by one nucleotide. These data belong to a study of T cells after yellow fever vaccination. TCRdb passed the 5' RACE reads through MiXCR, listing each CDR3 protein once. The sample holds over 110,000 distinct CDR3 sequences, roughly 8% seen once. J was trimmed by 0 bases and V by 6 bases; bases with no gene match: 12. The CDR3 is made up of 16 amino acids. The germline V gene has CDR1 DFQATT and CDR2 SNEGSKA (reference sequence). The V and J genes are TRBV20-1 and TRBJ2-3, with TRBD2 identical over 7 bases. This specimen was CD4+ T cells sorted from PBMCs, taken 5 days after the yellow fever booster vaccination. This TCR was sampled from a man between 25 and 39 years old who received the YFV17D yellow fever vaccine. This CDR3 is CSAEGRAEASTDTQYF. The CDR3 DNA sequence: TGCAGTGCAGAGGGGAGGGCGGAGGCTAGCACAGATACGCAGTATTTT.